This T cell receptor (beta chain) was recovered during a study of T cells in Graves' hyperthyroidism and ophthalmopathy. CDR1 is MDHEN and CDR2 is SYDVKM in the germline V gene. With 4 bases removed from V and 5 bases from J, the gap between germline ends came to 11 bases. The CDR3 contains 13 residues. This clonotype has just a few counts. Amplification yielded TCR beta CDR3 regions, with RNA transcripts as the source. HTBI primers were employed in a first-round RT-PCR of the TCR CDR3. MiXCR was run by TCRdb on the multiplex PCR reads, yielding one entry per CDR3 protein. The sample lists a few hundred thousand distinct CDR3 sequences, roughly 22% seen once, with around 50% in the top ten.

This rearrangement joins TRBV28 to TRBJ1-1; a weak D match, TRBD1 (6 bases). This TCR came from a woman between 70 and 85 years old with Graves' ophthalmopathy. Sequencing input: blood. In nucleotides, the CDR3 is TGTGCCAGCAGTTCTTACAGGGCGACTGAAGCTTTCTTT. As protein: CASSSYRATEAFF.